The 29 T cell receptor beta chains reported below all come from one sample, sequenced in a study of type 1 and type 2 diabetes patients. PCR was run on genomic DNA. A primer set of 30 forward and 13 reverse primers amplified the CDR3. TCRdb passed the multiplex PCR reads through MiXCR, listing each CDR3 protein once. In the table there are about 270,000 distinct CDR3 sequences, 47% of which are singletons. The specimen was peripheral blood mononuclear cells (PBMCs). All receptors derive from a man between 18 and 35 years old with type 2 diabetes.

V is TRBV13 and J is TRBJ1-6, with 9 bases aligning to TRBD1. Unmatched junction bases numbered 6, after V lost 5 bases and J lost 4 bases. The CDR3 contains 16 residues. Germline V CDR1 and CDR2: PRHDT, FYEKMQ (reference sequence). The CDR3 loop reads CASSRTGGAYNSPLHF. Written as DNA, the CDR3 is TGTGCCAGCAGCCGCACAGGGGGCGCTTATAATTCACCCCTCCACTTT. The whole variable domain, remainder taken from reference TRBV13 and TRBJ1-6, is AAGVIQSPRHLIKEKRETATLKCYPIPRHDTVYWYQQGPGQDPQFLISFYEKMQSDKGSIPDRFSAQQFSDYHSELNMSSLELGDSALYFCASSRTGGAYNSPLHFGNGTRLTVT.

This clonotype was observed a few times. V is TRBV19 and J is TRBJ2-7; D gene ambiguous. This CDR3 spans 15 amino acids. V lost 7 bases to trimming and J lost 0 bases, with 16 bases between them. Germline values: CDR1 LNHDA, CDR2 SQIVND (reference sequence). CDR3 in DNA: TGTGCCAGTAAAAAGTCGTCCGAGAGCTCCTACGAGCAGTACTTC. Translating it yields CASKKSSESSYEQYF.

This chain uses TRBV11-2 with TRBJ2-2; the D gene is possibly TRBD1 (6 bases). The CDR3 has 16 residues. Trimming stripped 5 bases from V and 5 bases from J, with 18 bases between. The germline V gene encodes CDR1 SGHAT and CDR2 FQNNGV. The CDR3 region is CASSVADRLRTGELFF. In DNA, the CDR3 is TGTGCCAGCAGCGTTGCTGACAGGTTGAGGACCGGGGAGCTGTTTTTT.

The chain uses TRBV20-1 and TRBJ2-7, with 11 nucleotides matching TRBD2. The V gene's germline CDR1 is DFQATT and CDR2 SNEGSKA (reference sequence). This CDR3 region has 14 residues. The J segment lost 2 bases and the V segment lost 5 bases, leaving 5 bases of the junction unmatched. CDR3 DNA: TGCAGTGCTTGGACTAGCGGGCCCACCTACGAGCAGTACTTC. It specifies CSAWTSGPTYEQYF.

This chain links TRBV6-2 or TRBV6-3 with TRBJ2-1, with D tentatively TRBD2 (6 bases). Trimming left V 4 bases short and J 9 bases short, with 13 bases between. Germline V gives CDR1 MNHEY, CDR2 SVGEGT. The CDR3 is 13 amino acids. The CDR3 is CASSSTYGGEQFF. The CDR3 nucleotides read TGTGCCAGCAGTTCGACCTACGGGGGTGAGCAGTTCTTC.

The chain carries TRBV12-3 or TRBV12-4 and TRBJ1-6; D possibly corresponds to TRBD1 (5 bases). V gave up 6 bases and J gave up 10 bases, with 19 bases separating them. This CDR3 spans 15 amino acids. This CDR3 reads CASSQEGVGGSPLHF. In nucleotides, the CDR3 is TGTGCCAGCAGCCAAGAAGGGGTCGGTGGATCACCCCTCCACTTT.

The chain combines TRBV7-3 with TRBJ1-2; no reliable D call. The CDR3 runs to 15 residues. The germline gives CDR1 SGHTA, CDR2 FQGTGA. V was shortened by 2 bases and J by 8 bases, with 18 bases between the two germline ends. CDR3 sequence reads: CASSLDVREPWGYTF. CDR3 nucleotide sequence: TGTGCCAGCAGCTTAGATGTACGGGAGCCCTGGGGCTACACCTTC.

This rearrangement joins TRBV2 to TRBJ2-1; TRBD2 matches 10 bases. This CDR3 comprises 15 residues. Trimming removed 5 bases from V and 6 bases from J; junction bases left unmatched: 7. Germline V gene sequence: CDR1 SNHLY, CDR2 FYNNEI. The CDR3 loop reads CASSPTSGKTNEQFF. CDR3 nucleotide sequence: TGTGCCAGCAGTCCCACTAGCGGGAAAACCAATGAGCAGTTCTTC.

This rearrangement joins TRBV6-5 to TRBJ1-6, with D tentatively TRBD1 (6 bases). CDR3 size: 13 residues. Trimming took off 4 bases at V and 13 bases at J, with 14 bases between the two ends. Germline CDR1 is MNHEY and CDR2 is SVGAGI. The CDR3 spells CASSLRGGYPLHF. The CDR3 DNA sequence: TGTGCCAGCAGTTTGAGGGGGGGATATCCCCTCCACTTT.

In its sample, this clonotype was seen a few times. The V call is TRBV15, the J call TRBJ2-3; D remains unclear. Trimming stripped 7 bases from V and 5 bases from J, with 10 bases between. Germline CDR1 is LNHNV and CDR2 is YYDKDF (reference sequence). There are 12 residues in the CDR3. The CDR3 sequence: CATNWAVDTQYF. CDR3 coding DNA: TGTGCCACCAACTGGGCGGTAGATACGCAGTATTTT.

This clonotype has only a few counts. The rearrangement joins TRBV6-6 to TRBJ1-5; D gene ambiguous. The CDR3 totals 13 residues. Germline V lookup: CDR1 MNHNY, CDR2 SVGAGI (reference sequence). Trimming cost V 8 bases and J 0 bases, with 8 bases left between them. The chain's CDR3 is CASLTDSNQPQHF. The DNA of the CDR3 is TGTGCCAGCTTAACAGATAGCAATCAGCCCCAGCATTTT.

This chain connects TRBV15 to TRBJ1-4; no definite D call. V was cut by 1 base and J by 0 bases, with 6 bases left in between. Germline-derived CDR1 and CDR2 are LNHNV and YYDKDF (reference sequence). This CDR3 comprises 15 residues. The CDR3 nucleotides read TGTGCCACCAGCAGAGGGGGTGCAACTAATGAAAAACTGTTTTTT. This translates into CATSRGGATNEKLFF.

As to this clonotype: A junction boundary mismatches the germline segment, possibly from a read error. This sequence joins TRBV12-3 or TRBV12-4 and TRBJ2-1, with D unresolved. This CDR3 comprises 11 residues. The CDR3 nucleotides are TGTGCCAACAGTTTAATTGATGAGCAGTTCTTC. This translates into CANSLIDEQFF.

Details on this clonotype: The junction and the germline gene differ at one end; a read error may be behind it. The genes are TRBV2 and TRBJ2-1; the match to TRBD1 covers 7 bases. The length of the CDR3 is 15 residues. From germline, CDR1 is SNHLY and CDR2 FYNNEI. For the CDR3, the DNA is TGTGCCAGCAGTGATTGGGCAGGGGGACACAATAAGCAGTTCTTC. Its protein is CASSDWAGGHNKQFF.

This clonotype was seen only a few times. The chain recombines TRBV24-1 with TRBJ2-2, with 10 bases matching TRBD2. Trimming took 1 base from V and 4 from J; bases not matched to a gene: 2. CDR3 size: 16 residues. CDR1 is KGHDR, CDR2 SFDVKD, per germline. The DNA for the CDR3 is TGTGCCACCAGTGATTTAGCGGGAGGGCCCACCGGGGAGCTGTTTTTT. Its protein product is CATSDLAGGPTGELFF.

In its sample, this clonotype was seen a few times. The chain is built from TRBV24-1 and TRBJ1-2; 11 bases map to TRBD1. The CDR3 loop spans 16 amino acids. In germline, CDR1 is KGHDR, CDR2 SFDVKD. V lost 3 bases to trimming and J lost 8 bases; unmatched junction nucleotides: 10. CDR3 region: CATSDPGQGAGKGYTF. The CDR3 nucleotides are TGTGCCACCAGTGATCCTGGACAGGGGGCTGGAAAAGGCTACACCTTC.

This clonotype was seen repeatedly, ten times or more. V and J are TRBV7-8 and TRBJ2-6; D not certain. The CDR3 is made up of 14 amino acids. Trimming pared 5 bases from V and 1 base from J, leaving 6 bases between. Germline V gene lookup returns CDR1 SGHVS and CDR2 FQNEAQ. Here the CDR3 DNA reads TGTGCCAGCAGCAGGGATTCTGGGGCCAACGTCCTGACTTTC. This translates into CASSRDSGANVLTF.

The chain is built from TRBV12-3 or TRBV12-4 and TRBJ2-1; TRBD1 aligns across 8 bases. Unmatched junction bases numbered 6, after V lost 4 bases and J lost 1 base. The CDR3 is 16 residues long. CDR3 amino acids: CASSSSGQGSYNEQFF. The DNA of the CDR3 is TGTGCCAGCAGTTCGTCTGGACAGGGTTCCTACAATGAGCAGTTCTTC.

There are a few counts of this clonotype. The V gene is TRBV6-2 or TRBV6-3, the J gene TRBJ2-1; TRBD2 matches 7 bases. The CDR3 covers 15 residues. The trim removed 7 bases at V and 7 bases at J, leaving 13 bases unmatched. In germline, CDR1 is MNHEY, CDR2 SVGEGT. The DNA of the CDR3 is TGTGCCAGCACTCTCGGACTAGAAGCTCGTAATGAGCAGTTCTTC. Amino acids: CASTLGLEARNEQFF.

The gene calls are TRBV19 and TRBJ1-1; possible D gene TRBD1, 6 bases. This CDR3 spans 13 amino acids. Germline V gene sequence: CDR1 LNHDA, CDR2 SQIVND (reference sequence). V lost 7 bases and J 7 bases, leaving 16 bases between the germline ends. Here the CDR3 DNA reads TGTGCCAGTACCGAAACAGGGAAAGGTGAAGCTTTCTTT. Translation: CASTETGKGEAFF.

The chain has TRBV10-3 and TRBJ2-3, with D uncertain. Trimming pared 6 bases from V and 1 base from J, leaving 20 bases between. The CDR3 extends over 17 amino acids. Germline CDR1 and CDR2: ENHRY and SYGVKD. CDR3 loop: CAIRTLSPSYGTDTQYF. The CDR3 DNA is TGTGCCATCAGGACTCTAAGTCCCTCCTACGGCACAGATACGCAGTATTTT.

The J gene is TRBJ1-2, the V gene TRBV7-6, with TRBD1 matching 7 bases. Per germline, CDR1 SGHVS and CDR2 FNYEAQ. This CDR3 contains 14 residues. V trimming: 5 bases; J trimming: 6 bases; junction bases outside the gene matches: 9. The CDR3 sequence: CASSPFGTDDGYTF. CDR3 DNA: TGTGCCAGCAGCCCTTTTGGGACAGATGATGGCTACACCTTC.

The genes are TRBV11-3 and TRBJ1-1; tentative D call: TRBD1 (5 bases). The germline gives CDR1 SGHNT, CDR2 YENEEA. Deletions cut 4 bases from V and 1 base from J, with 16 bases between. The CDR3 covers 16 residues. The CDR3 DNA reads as TGTGCCAGCAGCTGGGAGGGGCGACCTGAGAACACTGAAGCTTTCTTT. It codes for CASSWEGRPENTEAFF.

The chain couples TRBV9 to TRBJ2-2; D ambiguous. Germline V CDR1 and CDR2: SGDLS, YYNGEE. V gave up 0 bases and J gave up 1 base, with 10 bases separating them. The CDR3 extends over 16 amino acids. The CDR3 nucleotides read TGTGCCAGCAGCGTAGGGGGAAAAGAGAACACCGGGGAGCTGTTTTTT. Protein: CASSVGGKENTGELFF.

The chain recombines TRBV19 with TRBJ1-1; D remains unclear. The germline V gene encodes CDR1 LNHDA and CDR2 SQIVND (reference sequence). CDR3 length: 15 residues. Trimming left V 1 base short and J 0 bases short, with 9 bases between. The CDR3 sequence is CASSIGQVMNTEAFF. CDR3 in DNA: TGTGCCAGTAGTATAGGGCAGGTGATGAACACTGAAGCTTTCTTT. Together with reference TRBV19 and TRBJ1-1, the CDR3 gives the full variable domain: DGGITQSPKYLFRKEGQNVTLSCEQNLNHDAMYWYRQDPGQGLRLIYYSQIVNDFQKGDIAEGYSVSREKKESFPLTVTSAQKNPTAFYLCASSIGQVMNTEAFFGQGTRLTVV.

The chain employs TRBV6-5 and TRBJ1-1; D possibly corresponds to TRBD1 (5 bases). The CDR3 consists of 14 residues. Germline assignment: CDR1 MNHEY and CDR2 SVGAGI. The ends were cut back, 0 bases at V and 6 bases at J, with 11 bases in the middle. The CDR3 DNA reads TGTGCCAGCAGTTACTCGGGGGGGTGGGCTGAAGCTTTCTTT. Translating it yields CASSYSGGWAEAFF.

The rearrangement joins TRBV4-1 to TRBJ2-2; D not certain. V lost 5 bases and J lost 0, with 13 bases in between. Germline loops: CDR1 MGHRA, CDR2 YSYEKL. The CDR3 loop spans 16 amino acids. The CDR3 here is CASSSRTASNTGELFF. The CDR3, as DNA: TGCGCCAGCAGCTCCCGGACCGCATCGAACACCGGGGAGCTGTTTTTT.

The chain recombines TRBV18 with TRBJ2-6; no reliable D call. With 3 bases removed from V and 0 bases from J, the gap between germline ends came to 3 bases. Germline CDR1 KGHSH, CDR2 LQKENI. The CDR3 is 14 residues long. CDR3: CASSPVSGANVLTF. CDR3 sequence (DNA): TGTGCCAGCTCACCGGTCTCTGGGGCCAACGTCCTGACTTTC.

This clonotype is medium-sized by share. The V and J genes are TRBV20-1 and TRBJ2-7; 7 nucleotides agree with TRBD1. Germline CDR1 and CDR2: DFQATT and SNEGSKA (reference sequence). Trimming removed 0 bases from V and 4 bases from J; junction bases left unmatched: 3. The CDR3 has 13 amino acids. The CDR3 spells CSARDGTDYEQYF. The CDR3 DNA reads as TGCAGTGCTAGAGATGGGACAGATTACGAGCAGTACTTC.